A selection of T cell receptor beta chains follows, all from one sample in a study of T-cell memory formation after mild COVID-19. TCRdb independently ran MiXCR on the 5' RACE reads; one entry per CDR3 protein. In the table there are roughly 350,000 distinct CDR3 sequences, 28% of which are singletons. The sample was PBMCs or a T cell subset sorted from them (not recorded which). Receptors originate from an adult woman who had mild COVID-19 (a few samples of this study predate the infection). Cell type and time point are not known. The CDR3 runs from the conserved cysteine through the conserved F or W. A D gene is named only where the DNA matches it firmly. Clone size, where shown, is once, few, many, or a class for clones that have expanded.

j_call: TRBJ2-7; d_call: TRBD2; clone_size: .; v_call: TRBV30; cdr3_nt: TGTGCCTGGAGACCAGCGGGAGGGTTCGACGAGCAGTACTTC; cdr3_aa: CAWRPAGGFDEQYF
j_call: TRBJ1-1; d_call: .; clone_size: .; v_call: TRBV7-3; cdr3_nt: TGTGCCAGCAGCGTTGGGGGGACGGTCACTGAAGCTTTCTTT; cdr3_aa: CASSVGGTVTEAFF
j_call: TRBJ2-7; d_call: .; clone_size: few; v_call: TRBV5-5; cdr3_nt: TGTGCCAGCAGCTTTACCCCGCTCTACGAGCAGTACTTC; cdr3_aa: CASSFTPLYEQYF
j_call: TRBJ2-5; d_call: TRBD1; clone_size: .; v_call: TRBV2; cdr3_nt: TGTGCCAGCAGTGATTTGACAGGGGGAGAGACCCAGTACTTC; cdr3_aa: CASSDLTGGETQYF
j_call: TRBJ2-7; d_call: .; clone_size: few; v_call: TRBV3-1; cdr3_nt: TGTGCCAGCAGCCAGGGACTTTGGGGAAGGGGAAAAAGGTACGAGCAGTACTTC; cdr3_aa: CASSQGLWGRGKRYEQYF
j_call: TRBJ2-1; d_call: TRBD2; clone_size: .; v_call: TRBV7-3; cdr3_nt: TGTGCCAGCAGCGGTGGACTAGCGGGCGATGAGCAGTTCTTC; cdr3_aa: CASSGGLAGDEQFF
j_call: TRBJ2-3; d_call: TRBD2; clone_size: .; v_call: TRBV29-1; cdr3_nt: TGCAGCGTCCGAACTAGCGGCTATCACACAGATACGCAGTATTTT; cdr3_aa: CSVRTSGYHTDTQYF
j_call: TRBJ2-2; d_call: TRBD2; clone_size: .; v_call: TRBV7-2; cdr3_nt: TGTGCCAGCAGCGGGCATGGGACTAGCCCCGGGGAGCTGTTTTTT; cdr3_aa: CASSGHGTSPGELFF
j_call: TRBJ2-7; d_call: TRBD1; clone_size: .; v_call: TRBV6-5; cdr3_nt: TGTGCCAGCAGTTTAGGGGGGACAGGGCGCTACGAGCAGTACTTC; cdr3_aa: CASSLGGTGRYEQYF
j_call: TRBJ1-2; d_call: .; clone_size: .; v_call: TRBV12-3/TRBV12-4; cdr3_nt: TGTGCCAGCGGAACAGGGATATCGGGCTACACCTTC; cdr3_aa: CASGTGISGYTF
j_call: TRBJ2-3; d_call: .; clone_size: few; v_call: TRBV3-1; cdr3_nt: TGTGCCAGCAGCCAAGTACCTTTGGACTCTTGGGCAGATACGCAGTATTTT; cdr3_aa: CASSQVPLDSWADTQYF
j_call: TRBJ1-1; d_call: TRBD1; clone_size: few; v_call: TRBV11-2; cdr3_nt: TGTGCCAGCAGCTCGCCGGACAGGGGGCTGAGGAACACTGAAGCTTTCTTT; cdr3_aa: CASSSPDRGLRNTEAFF
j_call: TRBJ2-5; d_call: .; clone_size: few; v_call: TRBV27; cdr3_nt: TGTGCCAGCAGTGCCAGCTTAGTCCAAGAGACCCAGTACTTC; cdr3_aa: CASSASLVQETQYF
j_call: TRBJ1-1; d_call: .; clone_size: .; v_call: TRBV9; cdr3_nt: TGTGCCAGCAGCGTAGAGGGGGGGACAATCACTGAAGCTTTCTTT; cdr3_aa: CASSVEGGTITEAFF
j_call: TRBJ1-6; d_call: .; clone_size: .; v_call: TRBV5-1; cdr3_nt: TGCGCCAGCAGCAATGGGGGAGCCTCCAATAATTCACCCCTCCACTTT; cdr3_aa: CASSNGGASNNSPLHF
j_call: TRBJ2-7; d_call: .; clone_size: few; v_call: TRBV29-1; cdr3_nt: TGCAGCGTTGAACCTTCGGCGGGATCCTACGAGCAGTACTTC; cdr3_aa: CSVEPSAGSYEQYF
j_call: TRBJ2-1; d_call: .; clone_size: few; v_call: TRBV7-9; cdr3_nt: TGTGCCAGCAGCTTAGAGTATGGTGGGGGGCCCGGTGAGCAGTTCTTC; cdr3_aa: CASSLEYGGGPGEQFF
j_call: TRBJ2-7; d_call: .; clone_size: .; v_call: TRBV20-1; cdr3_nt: TGCAGTGCAATTCAGGGGTTAGAGCAGTACTTC; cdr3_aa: CSAIQGLEQYF
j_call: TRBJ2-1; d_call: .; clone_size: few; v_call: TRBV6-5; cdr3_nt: TGTGCCAGCAGTTACTCGACAGGACCGGTACTCTTC; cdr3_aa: CASSYSTGPVLF
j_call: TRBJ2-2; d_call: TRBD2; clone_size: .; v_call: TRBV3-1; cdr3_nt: TGTGCCAGCAGCCAAGCGGCGGGGGGGCCTGGCGGGGAGCTGTTTTTT; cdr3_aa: CASSQAAGGPGGELFF
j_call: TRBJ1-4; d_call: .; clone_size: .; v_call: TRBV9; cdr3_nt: TGTGCCAGCAGCGTATTCGACACAATGGGAAAACTGTTTTTT; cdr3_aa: CASSVFDTMGKLFF
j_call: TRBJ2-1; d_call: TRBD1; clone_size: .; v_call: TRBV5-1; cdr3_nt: TGCGCCAGCAGCCAACCTCTGACAGGGGAGCTATACAATGAGCAGTTCTTC; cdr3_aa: CASSQPLTGELYNEQFF
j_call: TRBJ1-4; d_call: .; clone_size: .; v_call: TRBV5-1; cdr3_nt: TGCGCCAGCAGCCGAACGCAGGGACCTAATGAAAAACTGTTTTTT; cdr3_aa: CASSRTQGPNEKLFF
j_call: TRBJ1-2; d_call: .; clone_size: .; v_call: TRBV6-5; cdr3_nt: TGTGCCAGCAGTTACTCCGGGGAGAACTATGGCTACACCTTC; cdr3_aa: CASSYSGENYGYTF
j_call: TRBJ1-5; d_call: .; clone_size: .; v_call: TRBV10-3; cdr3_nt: TGTGCCACCGGAACCTATGTAGATCAGCCCCAGCATTTT; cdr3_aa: CATGTYVDQPQHF
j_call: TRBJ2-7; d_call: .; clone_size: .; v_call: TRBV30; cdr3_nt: TGTGCCTGGAGTGTACTTGTTGGGGGAGACGAGCAGTACTTC; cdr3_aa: CAWSVLVGGDEQYF